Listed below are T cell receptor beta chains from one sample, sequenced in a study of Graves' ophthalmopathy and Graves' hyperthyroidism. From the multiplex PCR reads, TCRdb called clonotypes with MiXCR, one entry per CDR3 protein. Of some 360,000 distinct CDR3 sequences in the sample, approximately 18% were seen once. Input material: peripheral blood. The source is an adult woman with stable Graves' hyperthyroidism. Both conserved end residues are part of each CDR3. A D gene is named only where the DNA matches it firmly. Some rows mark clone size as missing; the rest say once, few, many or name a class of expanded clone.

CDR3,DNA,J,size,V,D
CAISAEGNRGELFF,TGTGCCATCAGTGCCGAAGGCAATCGCGGGGAGCTGTTTTTT,TRBJ2-2,many,TRBV10-3,-
CASRRGQDANYGYTF,TGTGCCAGCCGCCGGGGACAGGACGCTAACTATGGCTACACCTTC,TRBJ1-2,many,TRBV4-2,TRBD1
CASSISVRAAIQYF,TGTGCCAGTAGTATAAGCGTCCGCGCAGCGATTCAGTACTTC,TRBJ2-4,-,TRBV19,-
CASSETGAGTEAFF,TGTGCCAGCAGTGAAACCGGGGCAGGCACTGAAGCTTTCTTT,TRBJ1-1,-,TRBV6-1,-
CASSPLSHRNYGYTF,TGTGCCAGCAGTCCCCTCTCCCACAGAAACTATGGCTACACCTTC,TRBJ1-2,few,TRBV27,-
CASTPGSMGELFF,TGTGCCAGCACCCCCGGGTCGATGGGGGAGCTGTTTTTT,TRBJ2-2,many,TRBV12-3/TRBV12-4,-
CASTHFSQYEQYF,TGTGCCAGCACTCATTTTTCTCAGTACGAGCAGTACTTC,TRBJ2-7,many,TRBV28,-
CASSLGTGGGTGELFF,TGTGCCAGCAGTTTGGGGACAGGGGGTGGCACCGGGGAGCTGTTTTTT,TRBJ2-2,few,TRBV12-3/TRBV12-4,TRBD1
CASSPGLAGRGTQYF,TGCGCCAGCAGCCCGGGACTAGCGGGACGGGGGACCCAGTACTTC,TRBJ2-5,few,TRBV4-3,TRBD2
CASGGGELFF,TGTGCCAGCGGTGGGGGGGAGCTGTTTTTT,TRBJ2-2,many,TRBV12-3/TRBV12-4,-
CSGFGLQETQYF,TGCAGTGGATTCGGTCTCCAAGAGACCCAGTACTTC,TRBJ2-5,many,TRBV20-1,-
CATSDGGTGQNTEAFF,TGTGCCACCAGTGATGGCGGGACAGGGCAGAACACTGAAGCTTTCTTT,TRBJ1-1,-,TRBV24-1,TRBD1
CASSPHNTEAFF,TGTGCCAGTAGTCCCCACAACACTGAAGCTTTCTTT,TRBJ1-1,many,TRBV19,-
CSVEKGVGQPQHF,TGCAGCGTTGAGAAAGGGGTCGGTCAGCCCCAGCATTTT,TRBJ1-5,many,TRBV29-1,-
CASSHVRVAEAFF,TGTGCCAGCAGCCACGTCAGGGTGGCTGAAGCTTTCTTT,TRBJ1-1,many,TRBV14,-
CASSYGQGTEAFF,TGTGCCAGCAGTTACGGCCAGGGCACTGAAGCTTTCTTT,TRBJ1-1,many,TRBV6-2/TRBV6-3,-
CAGLSGRAYEQYF,TGTGCCGGACTAAGCGGGAGGGCCTACGAGCAGTACTTC,TRBJ2-7,many,TRBV30,TRBD2
CASSRRSPYEQYF,TGTGCCAGCAGCAGGAGGTCCCCCTACGAGCAGTACTTC,TRBJ2-7,many,TRBV6-1,-
CATSEATGLQPQHF,TGTGCCACCAGTGAAGCTACAGGGTTACAGCCCCAGCATTTT,TRBJ1-5,-,TRBV24-1,-
CASSRSRNQPQHF,TGTGCCAGCAGCCGGTCGCGAAATCAGCCCCAGCATTTT,TRBJ1-5,-,TRBV6-1,-
CASSPRTAGTGELFF,TGTGCCAGCAGTCCGCGGACAGCGGGTACCGGGGAGCTGTTTTTT,TRBJ2-2,many,TRBV12-3/TRBV12-4,-
CASSLDYEQFF,TGTGCCAGCAGCTTGGATTATGAGCAGTTCTTC,TRBJ2-1,few,TRBV5-4,-
CASSPAGQGAWEQYF,TGCGCCAGCAGCCCGGCCGGGCAGGGGGCTTGGGAGCAGTACTTC,TRBJ2-7,many,TRBV4-3,TRBD1
CAISESRGGQETQYF,TGTGCCATCAGTGAGTCCAGAGGCGGACAAGAGACCCAGTACTTC,TRBJ2-5,many,TRBV10-3,-
CASSLRGAPTEAFF,TGTGCCAGCAGTTTGCGGGGGGCGCCCACTGAAGCTTTCTTT,TRBJ1-1,many,TRBV28,-
CASSALRTGTGEQYF,TGTGCCAGCAGTGCCTTAAGAACAGGGACGGGCGAGCAGTACTTC,TRBJ2-7,many,TRBV6-1,-
CASSPLLENTEAFF,TGTGCCAGCAGTCCCCTTTTGGAGAACACTGAAGCTTTCTTT,TRBJ1-1,many,TRBV6-1,-
CASSLQGRWETQYF,TGCGCCAGCAGCCTCCAGGGGAGGTGGGAGACCCAGTACTTC,TRBJ2-5,many,TRBV5-1,-
CASSPSAGGYYEQYF,TGTGCCAGCTCACCATCCGCGGGAGGGTACTACGAGCAGTACTTC,TRBJ2-7,many,TRBV18,TRBD2
CASSPIIGQGDYEQYF,TGCGCCAGCAGCCCCATTATAGGACAGGGCGACTACGAGCAGTACTTC,TRBJ2-7,many,TRBV5-1,TRBD1
CSASTTGLSGANVLTF,TGCAGTGCTAGTACGACAGGGCTCTCTGGGGCCAACGTCCTGACTTTC,TRBJ2-6,many,TRBV20-1,TRBD1
CASRTTGNSNQPQHF,TGTGCCAGTAGAACAACAGGGAATAGCAATCAGCCCCAGCATTTT,TRBJ1-5,many,TRBV19,-
CASSLSREALREETQYF,TGTGCCAGCAGTTTATCACGGGAGGCCCTTCGGGAAGAGACCCAGTACTTC,TRBJ2-5,many,TRBV28,TRBD2
CAISEGEREGLKYEQYF,TGTGCCATCAGTGAGGGGGAGCGGGAGGGCCTGAAGTACGAGCAGTACTTC,TRBJ2-7,few,TRBV10-3,TRBD2
CSVEGATYEQYF,TGCAGCGTTGAAGGGGCCACCTACGAGCAGTACTTC,TRBJ2-7,many,TRBV29-1,-
CSASGREDTEAFF,TGCAGTGCTAGTGGCAGGGAAGACACTGAAGCTTTCTTT,TRBJ1-1,many,TRBV20-1,-
CASSIALAGSYEQYF,TGTGCCAGTAGTATTGCACTAGCGGGATCCTACGAGCAGTACTTC,TRBJ2-7,-,TRBV19,TRBD2
CASSLVGTSDRFFF,TGTGCCAGCAGTTTAGTCGGGACTAGCGACCGTTTTTTCTTC,TRBJ2-7,many,TRBV27,TRBD2
CASSMGGAGQPQHF,TGTGCCAGCAGCATGGGGGGTGCGGGTCAGCCCCAGCATTTT,TRBJ1-5,-,TRBV9,-
CASSLWGNTGELFF,TGTGCCAGCAGCCTCTGGGGGAACACCGGGGAGCTGTTTTTT,TRBJ2-2,many,TRBV7-8,-
CAWSVLTGGVYEQYF,TGTGCCTGGAGTGTTCTCACTGGGGGGGTATACGAGCAGTACTTC,TRBJ2-7,few,TRBV30,TRBD2
CASSYNLDRGPTYEQYF,TGTGCCAGCAGTTACAACCTAGACAGGGGACCGACCTACGAGCAGTACTTC,TRBJ2-7,many,TRBV6-2/TRBV6-3,TRBD1
CASSPGIPDEQYF,TGTGCCAGCAGCCCAGGGATTCCCGACGAGCAGTACTTC,TRBJ2-7,-,TRBV12-3/TRBV12-4,-
CASSRTVEGTWEQYF,TGTGCCAGCAGCCGCACCGTGGAGGGTACATGGGAGCAGTACTTC,TRBJ2-7,-,TRBV7-8,-
CASRKTAGGELFF,TGTGCCAGCAGAAAGACGGCGGGCGGGGAGCTGTTTTTT,TRBJ2-2,many,TRBV6-2/TRBV6-3,-
CASSPTLGQMNEQYF,TGTGCCAGCAGCCCGACCTTGGGACAAATGAACGAGCAGTACTTC,TRBJ2-7,few,TRBV7-9,-
CSVVWDRLGNSPLHF,TGCAGCGTTGTGTGGGACAGGTTGGGAAATTCACCCCTCCACTTT,TRBJ1-6,many,TRBV29-1,TRBD1
CASSLQTTPRPEELFF,TGTGCCAGCAGTCTCCAGACCACCCCGCGCCCCGAGGAGCTGTTTTTT,TRBJ2-2,few,TRBV28,-
CASRGQVGNTIYF,TGTGCCAGCAGAGGACAGGTGGGAAACACCATATATTTT,TRBJ1-3,many,TRBV6-1,TRBD1
CASSEARTGHYGYTF,TGTGCCAGCAGTGAAGCAAGGACAGGGCACTATGGCTACACCTTC,TRBJ1-2,many,TRBV6-1,TRBD1
CASKMEGYEQYF,TGTGCCAGCAAGATGGAGGGGTACGAGCAGTACTTC,TRBJ2-7,-,TRBV2,-
CASSLSTQTEAFF,TGTGCCAGCAGTTTGTCGACGCAAACTGAAGCTTTCTTT,TRBJ1-1,-,TRBV28,-
CSAAPEETQYF,TGCAGTGCCGCACCGGAAGAGACCCAGTACTTC,TRBJ2-5,many,TRBV20-1,-
CAKSFGGRETQYF,TGTGCCAAGAGTTTCGGAGGAAGAGAGACCCAGTACTTC,TRBJ2-5,-,TRBV12-3/TRBV12-4,-
CAWTRTGMNTEAFF,TGTGCCTGGACTCGAACAGGGATGAACACTGAAGCTTTCTTT,TRBJ1-1,many,TRBV30,-
CSVNRALATEAFF,TGCAGCGTGAACAGGGCATTGGCCACTGAAGCTTTCTTT,TRBJ1-1,many,TRBV29-1,-
CASSKRQSQDQPQHF,TGTGCCAGCAGTAAGAGACAGTCTCAGGATCAGCCCCAGCATTTT,TRBJ1-5,many,TRBV6-1,-
CATSRDLQPQHF,TGTGCCACCAGCAGAGATCTTCAGCCCCAGCATTTT,TRBJ1-5,many,TRBV15,-
CASSTDGDPGNTIYF,TGTGCCAGCTCCACGGACGGGGATCCTGGAAACACCATATATTTT,TRBJ1-3,many,TRBV18,-